Listed below are T cell receptor beta chains from one sample, sequenced in a study of T cells in localized non-small cell lung cancer. Only in-frame clones appear in the TCRdb table, and some are missing; sequencing was by immunoSEQ multiplex PCR. The table shows about 59,000 clones, with over 85% occurring only once. The sequencing here drew on peripheral blood, taken before any cancer treatment. These receptors all stem from a man aged 35 to 69 with stage I squamous cell lung carcinoma. The CDR3 runs from the conserved cysteine through the conserved F or W. Fields, in order: D gene, V gene, J gene, clone size, CDR3 protein, CDR3 DNA. D genes are given only for firm matches. Expanded clones are given a class, and other clones once, few, many or no size at all.

D: TRBD1
V: TRBV9
J: TRBJ1-3
size: .
CDR3: CASSFSSGQYSGNTIYF
DNA: TGTGCCAGCAGCTTCTCTTCGGGACAGTACTCTGGAAACACCATATATTTT

D: .
V: TRBV7-3
J: TRBJ2-3
size: .
CDR3: CASSLRLVTDTQYF
DNA: TGTGCCAGCAGCCTTCGACTAGTAACAGATACGCAGTATTTT

D: .
V: TRBV5-1
J: TRBJ2-5
size: .
CDR3: CASSLGPAEETQYF
DNA: TGCGCCAGCAGCTTGGGGCCAGCGGAAGAGACCCAGTACTTC

D: .
V: TRBV4-1
J: TRBJ2-4
size: once
CDR3: CASSQDRKNIQYF
DNA: TGCGCCAGCAGCCAAGATCGGAAAAACATTCAGTACTTC

D: .
V: TRBV11-2
J: TRBJ2-2
size: .
CDR3: CASSFLGLVSTGELFF
DNA: TGTGCCAGCAGCTTCTTAGGGCTCGTTAGCACCGGGGAGCTGTTTTTT

D: TRBD1
V: TRBV7-7
J: TRBJ1-4
size: .
CDR3: CASKAGGFEKLFF
DNA: TGTGCTAGCAAGGCAGGGGGGTTTGAAAAACTGTTTTTT

D: .
V: TRBV19
J: TRBJ2-1
size: .
CDR3: CASSLLALSSYNEQFF
DNA: TGTGCCAGTAGTCTTCTAGCTTTAAGCTCCTACAATGAGCAGTTCTTC

D: TRBD2
V: TRBV6-5
J: TRBJ2-7
size: few
CDR3: CASSLSAGGMNEQYF
DNA: TGTGCCAGCAGTTTATCAGCGGGAGGGATGAACGAGCAGTACTTC

D: .
V: TRBV14
J: TRBJ1-2
size: .
CDR3: CASSQPGTFYGYTF
DNA: TGTGCCAGCAGCCAACCCGGGACTTTTTATGGCTACACCTTC

D: .
V: TRBV13
J: TRBJ2-5
size: .
CDR3: CASSLRGTQQETQYF
DNA: TGTGCCAGCAGCTTACGGGGGACACAACAAGAGACCCAGTACTTC

D: .
V: TRBV28
J: TRBJ2-5
size: .
CDR3: CASGGPQETQYF
DNA: TGTGCCTCCGGGGGGCCACAAGAGACCCAGTACTTC

D: .
V: TRBV6-5
J: TRBJ2-7
size: .
CDR3: CASRQMGLISNEQYF
DNA: TGTGCCAGCAGACAAATGGGACTTATAAGTAACGAGCAGTACTTC

D: .
V: TRBV7-9
J: TRBJ2-4
size: .
CDR3: CASSFSPKNIQYF
DNA: TGTGCCAGCAGCTTCTCCCCCAAAAACATTCAGTACTTC

D: .
V: TRBV19
J: TRBJ1-5
size: .
CDR3: CASSWGTRYSNQPQHF
DNA: TGTGCCAGTAGTTGGGGGACGCGTTATAGCAATCAGCCCCAGCATTTT

D: TRBD1
V: TRBV5-1
J: TRBJ2-7
size: .
CDR3: CASGNRDRGQWEQYF
DNA: TGCGCCAGCGGGAACCGGGACAGGGGGCAGTGGGAGCAGTACTTC

D: .
V: TRBV7-3
J: TRBJ1-5
size: .
CDR3: CASSRTFGQPQHF
DNA: TGTGCCAGCAGCCGTACGTTCGGACAGCCCCAGCATTTT

D: TRBD1
V: TRBV19
J: TRBJ1-5
size: few
CDR3: CASSRPRTGAKQPQHF
DNA: TGTGCCAGTAGCCGGCCCCGGACAGGAGCAAAACAGCCCCAGCATTTT

D: TRBD1
V: TRBV30
J: TRBJ2-1
size: .
CDR3: CAWRVGQGDNEQFF
DNA: TGTGCCTGGAGGGTGGGACAGGGAGACAATGAGCAGTTCTTC

D: TRBD1
V: TRBV11-1
J: TRBJ2-5
size: .
CDR3: CASSSRDRGIETQYF
DNA: TGTGCCAGCAGCTCTAGGGACAGAGGTATAGAGACCCAGTACTTC

D: .
V: TRBV14
J: TRBJ2-7
size: few
CDR3: CASSQEPGAEQYF
DNA: TGTGCCAGCAGCCAAGAACCAGGGGCCGAGCAGTACTTC

D: TRBD1
V: TRBV2
J: TRBJ2-7
size: .
CDR3: CASSPRQGAHEQYF
DNA: TGTGCCAGCAGCCCTCGACAGGGGGCCCACGAGCAGTACTTC

D: TRBD2
V: TRBV10-1
J: TRBJ2-5
size: .
CDR3: CASSVGLARGETQYF
DNA: TGCGCCAGCAGTGTTGGACTAGCCAGGGGCGAGACCCAGTACTTC

D: TRBD2
V: TRBV25-1
J: TRBJ2-1
size: .
CDR3: CASTSGFEQFF
DNA: TGTGCCAGCACTAGCGGGTTTGAGCAGTTCTTC

D: .
V: TRBV7-9
J: TRBJ1-4
size: .
CDR3: CASSPDGPGNEKLFF
DNA: TGTGCCAGCAGCCCCGACGGCCCAGGGAATGAAAAACTGTTTTTT

D: .
V: TRBV30
J: TRBJ1-4
size: .
CDR3: CAWSPTEGWEKLFF
DNA: TGTGCCTGGAGTCCGACCGAGGGTTGGGAAAAACTGTTTTTT

D: TRBD1
V: TRBV5-1
J: TRBJ1-4
size: .
CDR3: CASSLGGHGTAYEKLFF
DNA: TGCGCCAGCAGCTTGGGGGGCCACGGGACAGCCTATGAAAAACTGTTTTTT

D: .
V: TRBV4-3
J: TRBJ1-2
size: .
CDR3: CASSHLQGNYGYTF
DNA: TGCGCCAGCAGCCACTTACAGGGCAACTATGGCTACACCTTC

D: .
V: TRBV5-1
J: TRBJ1-4
size: .
CDR3: CASSSTGAINEKLFF
DNA: TGCGCCAGCAGCTCCACAGGAGCTATTAATGAAAAACTGTTTTTT

D: .
V: TRBV4-2
J: TRBJ2-2
size: .
CDR3: CASSQAGGTAGTGELFF
DNA: TGTGCCAGCAGCCAAGCTGGTGGGACTGCGGGCACCGGGGAGCTGTTTTTT

D: TRBD2
V: TRBV7-6
J: TRBJ2-7
size: .
CDR3: CASSPRLKQEPGLAAYEQYF
DNA: TGTGCCAGCAGCCCCCGTCTCAAACAGGAGCCGGGACTAGCGGCGTACGAGCAGTACTTC

D: TRBD2
V: TRBV14
J: TRBJ2-1
size: .
CDR3: CASSRFSGKVDEQFF
DNA: TGTGCCAGCAGTCGTTTTAGCGGGAAAGTCGATGAGCAGTTCTTC

D: .
V: TRBV10-1
J: TRBJ1-1
size: .
CDR3: CASSMTNTEAFF
DNA: TGCGCCAGCAGCATGACGAACACTGAAGCTTTCTTT

D: .
V: TRBV5-1
J: TRBJ2-1
size: .
CDR3: CASSLSGVANEQFF
DNA: TGCGCCAGCAGCTTATCGGGAGTTGCCAATGAGCAGTTCTTC

D: .
V: TRBV5-1
J: TRBJ2-5
size: few
CDR3: CASRGGGETQYF
DNA: TGCGCCAGCAGAGGGGGGGGAGAGACCCAGTACTTC

D: .
V: TRBV5-1
J: TRBJ2-2
size: .
CDR3: CASSSQLGAGELFF
DNA: TGCGCCAGCAGCTCCCAATTGGGGGCCGGGGAGCTGTTTTTT

D: .
V: TRBV10-3
J: TRBJ1-1
size: .
CDR3: CASRGGNTEAFF
DNA: TGTGCCTCCCGAGGGGGGAACACTGAAGCTTTCTTT

D: .
V: TRBV30
J: TRBJ2-3
size: .
CDR3: CAWSVPAFGTDTQYF
DNA: TGTGCCTGGAGTGTACCAGCGTTTGGCACAGATACGCAGTATTTT

D: TRBD1
V: TRBV29-1
J: TRBJ2-7
size: once
CDR3: CSVKDRDAYEQYF
DNA: TGCAGCGTTAAGGACAGGGACGCCTACGAGCAGTACTTC

D: .
V: TRBV7-2
J: TRBJ2-5
size: .
CDR3: CASSSGARSETQYF
DNA: TGTGCCAGCAGCTCGGGGGCCCGGTCAGAGACCCAGTACTTC

D: .
V: TRBV30
J: TRBJ1-1
size: few
CDR3: CAWSGPFTEAFF
DNA: TGTGCCTGGAGTGGACCTTTCACTGAAGCTTTCTTT

D: .
V: TRBV7-9
J: TRBJ1-1
size: once
CDR3: CASSFRAEAFF
DNA: TGTGCCAGCAGTTTCAGGGCTGAAGCTTTCTTT

D: .
V: TRBV20-1
J: TRBJ2-1
size: .
CDR3: CSAPLGLEQFF
DNA: TGCAGTGCCCCCCTAGGCCTTGAGCAGTTCTTC

D: TRBD1
V: TRBV18
J: TRBJ1-5
size: .
CDR3: CASSPPGQGAGGNQPQHF
DNA: TGTGCCAGCTCACCACCGGGACAGGGGGCGGGAGGCAATCAGCCCCAGCATTTT

D: .
V: TRBV29-1
J: TRBJ2-5
size: .
CDR3: CSVSTILEFKTQYF
DNA: TGCAGCGTTTCCACCATTCTTGAGTTTAAGACCCAGTACTTC

D: .
V: TRBV14
J: TRBJ2-7
size: .
CDR3: CASSQDTASYEQYF
DNA: TGTGCCAGCAGCCAAGATACCGCGTCCTACGAGCAGTACTTC

D: TRBD2
V: TRBV4-3
J: TRBJ2-1
size: .
CDR3: CASSQDALAGERNEQFF
DNA: TGCGCCAGCAGCCAAGACGCGCTAGCGGGAGAACGGAATGAGCAGTTCTTC

D: .
V: TRBV5-6
J: TRBJ2-4
size: .
CDR3: CASSRDSYIQYF
DNA: TGTGCCAGCAGCCGTGACAGCTACATTCAGTACTTC

D: .
V: TRBV30
J: TRBJ2-5
size: .
CDR3: CAWSEPETQYF
DNA: TGTGCCTGGAGTGAACCCGAGACCCAGTACTTC

D: .
V: TRBV11-2
J: TRBJ2-1
size: .
CDR3: CASSLRRRLEQFF
DNA: TGTGCCAGCAGCTTAAGACGACGCCTTGAGCAGTTCTTC

D: TRBD2
V: TRBV6-1
J: TRBJ2-7
size: few
CDR3: CASISGRSLEQYF
DNA: TGTGCCAGCATTAGCGGGAGATCCCTCGAGCAGTACTTC

D: .
V: TRBV5-4
J: TRBJ2-4
size: .
CDR3: CASSLVGQGGRNIQYF
DNA: TGTGCCAGCAGCTTGGTAGGGCAGGGTGGGCGAAACATTCAGTACTTC

D: .
V: TRBV6-5
J: TRBJ2-7
size: .
CDR3: CASREGGEGYEQYF
DNA: TGTGCCAGCAGGGAAGGGGGAGAGGGCTACGAGCAGTACTTC

D: TRBD1
V: TRBV10-3
J: TRBJ2-7
size: .
CDR3: CAISEQGTGVYEQYF
DNA: TGTGCCATCAGTGAACAGGGGACCGGGGTCTACGAGCAGTACTTC

D: .
V: TRBV28
J: TRBJ1-5
size: .
CDR3: CASSFVTGLSNQPQHF
DNA: TGTGCCAGCAGTTTCGTGACCGGGCTAAGCAATCAGCCCCAGCATTTT

D: .
V: TRBV19
J: TRBJ2-1
size: .
CDR3: CASSSVRRTLYNEQFF
DNA: TGTGCCAGTAGTTCGGTCAGGCGGACCCTCTACAATGAGCAGTTCTTC